These 7 T cell receptor beta chains were sequenced from one sample in a study of T cell responses to AZD1222 COVID-19 vaccine. This table comes from immunoSEQ multiplex PCR, and its TCRdb copy is limited to in-frame clones, with some not included. The sample carries 130,000 to 150,000 clones, 82% recorded once. Material: peripheral blood, obtained on day 0 of MenACWY control vaccination. These receptors all stem from an adult in good health.

The chain recombines TRBV5-1 with TRBJ2-1; 11 bases fit TRBD2. CDR3 size: 14 residues. The V gene end was trimmed by 4 bases and the J gene end by 9 bases; junction bases not matched to a gene: 6. Germline CDR1 SGHRS, CDR2 YFSETQ. The CDR3 sequence is CASSPASGGFEQFF. The CDR3 DNA sequence: TGCGCCAGCAGCCCAGCTAGCGGGGGGTTTGAGCAGTTCTTC.

DNA of the CDR3: TGCGCCAGGAGACAGGGGGGCCAAGAGACCCAGTACTTC. Its protein product is CARRQGGQETQYF. The gene calls are TRBV5-1 and TRBJ2-5, with 9 bases fitting TRBD1. This CDR3 region has 13 residues. With V trimmed by 8 bases and J by 1 base, 3 bases remained unmatched. Germline lookup yields CDR1 SGHRS and CDR2 YFSETQ.

This chain links TRBV19 with TRBJ2-3; 8 positions match TRBD2. V lost 3 bases and J lost 1; bases outside the gene matches: 0. The CDR3 sequence is 14 residues long. In germline, CDR1 is LNHDA, CDR2 SQIVND (reference sequence). The chain's CDR3 is CASSISGGTDTQYF. CDR3 sequence (DNA): TGTGCCAGTAGTATTAGCGGGGGCACAGATACGCAGTATTTT.

The rearrangement joins TRBV12-5 to TRBJ2-1; the match to TRBD1 covers 11 bases. The germline gives CDR1 LGHNT, CDR2 FRNRAP. This CDR3 region has 14 residues. V shed 5 bases, J shed 7 bases, and the junction held 4 bases outside the gene matches. The CDR3 protein is CASGTGQGANEQFF. CDR3 DNA: TGTGCTAGTGGTACCGGACAGGGGGCGAATGAGCAGTTCTTC.

This chain joins TRBV7-9 and TRBJ1-1, with 8 nucleotides matching TRBD1. The trim removed 4 bases at V and 8 bases at J, leaving 9 bases unmatched. The CDR3 covers 14 residues. Germline V gene sequence: CDR1 SEHNR, CDR2 FQNEAQ (reference sequence). CDR3 sequence (DNA): TGTGCCAGCAGCTGGATGACAGGGGCCGCCGAAGCTTTCTTT. Encoded protein: CASSWMTGAAEAFF. The full variable domain, in which reference TRBV7-9 and TRBJ1-1 provide the parts outside the CDR3, is DTGVSQNPRHKITKRGQNVTFRCDPISEHNRLYWYRQTLGQGPEFLTYFQNEAQLEKSRLLSDRFSAERPKGSFSTLEIQRTEQGDSAMYLCASSWMTGAAEAFFGQGTRLTVV.

This sequence joins TRBV7-9 and TRBJ2-2, with 7 bases lining up with TRBD2. The CDR3 totals 17 residues. Germline V lookup: CDR1 SEHNR, CDR2 FQNEAQ (reference sequence). The junction had 8 bases not matched to a gene; V was cut back by 3 bases and J by 1 base. The CDR3 DNA follows: TGTGCCAGCAGCTTGATACCGGGAGGCTTGAACACCGGGGAGCTGTTTTTT. Translated, it gives CASSLIPGGLNTGELFF.

V is TRBV11-2 and J is TRBJ2-2, with no clear D. The CDR3 length is 12 residues. The ends were cut back, 5 bases at V and 8 bases at J, with 9 bases in the middle. In germline, CDR1 is SGHAT, CDR2 FQNNGV. The CDR3 region is CASSRHLGELFF. The CDR3 bases are TGTGCCAGCAGCCGACACTTAGGGGAGCTGTTTTTT.